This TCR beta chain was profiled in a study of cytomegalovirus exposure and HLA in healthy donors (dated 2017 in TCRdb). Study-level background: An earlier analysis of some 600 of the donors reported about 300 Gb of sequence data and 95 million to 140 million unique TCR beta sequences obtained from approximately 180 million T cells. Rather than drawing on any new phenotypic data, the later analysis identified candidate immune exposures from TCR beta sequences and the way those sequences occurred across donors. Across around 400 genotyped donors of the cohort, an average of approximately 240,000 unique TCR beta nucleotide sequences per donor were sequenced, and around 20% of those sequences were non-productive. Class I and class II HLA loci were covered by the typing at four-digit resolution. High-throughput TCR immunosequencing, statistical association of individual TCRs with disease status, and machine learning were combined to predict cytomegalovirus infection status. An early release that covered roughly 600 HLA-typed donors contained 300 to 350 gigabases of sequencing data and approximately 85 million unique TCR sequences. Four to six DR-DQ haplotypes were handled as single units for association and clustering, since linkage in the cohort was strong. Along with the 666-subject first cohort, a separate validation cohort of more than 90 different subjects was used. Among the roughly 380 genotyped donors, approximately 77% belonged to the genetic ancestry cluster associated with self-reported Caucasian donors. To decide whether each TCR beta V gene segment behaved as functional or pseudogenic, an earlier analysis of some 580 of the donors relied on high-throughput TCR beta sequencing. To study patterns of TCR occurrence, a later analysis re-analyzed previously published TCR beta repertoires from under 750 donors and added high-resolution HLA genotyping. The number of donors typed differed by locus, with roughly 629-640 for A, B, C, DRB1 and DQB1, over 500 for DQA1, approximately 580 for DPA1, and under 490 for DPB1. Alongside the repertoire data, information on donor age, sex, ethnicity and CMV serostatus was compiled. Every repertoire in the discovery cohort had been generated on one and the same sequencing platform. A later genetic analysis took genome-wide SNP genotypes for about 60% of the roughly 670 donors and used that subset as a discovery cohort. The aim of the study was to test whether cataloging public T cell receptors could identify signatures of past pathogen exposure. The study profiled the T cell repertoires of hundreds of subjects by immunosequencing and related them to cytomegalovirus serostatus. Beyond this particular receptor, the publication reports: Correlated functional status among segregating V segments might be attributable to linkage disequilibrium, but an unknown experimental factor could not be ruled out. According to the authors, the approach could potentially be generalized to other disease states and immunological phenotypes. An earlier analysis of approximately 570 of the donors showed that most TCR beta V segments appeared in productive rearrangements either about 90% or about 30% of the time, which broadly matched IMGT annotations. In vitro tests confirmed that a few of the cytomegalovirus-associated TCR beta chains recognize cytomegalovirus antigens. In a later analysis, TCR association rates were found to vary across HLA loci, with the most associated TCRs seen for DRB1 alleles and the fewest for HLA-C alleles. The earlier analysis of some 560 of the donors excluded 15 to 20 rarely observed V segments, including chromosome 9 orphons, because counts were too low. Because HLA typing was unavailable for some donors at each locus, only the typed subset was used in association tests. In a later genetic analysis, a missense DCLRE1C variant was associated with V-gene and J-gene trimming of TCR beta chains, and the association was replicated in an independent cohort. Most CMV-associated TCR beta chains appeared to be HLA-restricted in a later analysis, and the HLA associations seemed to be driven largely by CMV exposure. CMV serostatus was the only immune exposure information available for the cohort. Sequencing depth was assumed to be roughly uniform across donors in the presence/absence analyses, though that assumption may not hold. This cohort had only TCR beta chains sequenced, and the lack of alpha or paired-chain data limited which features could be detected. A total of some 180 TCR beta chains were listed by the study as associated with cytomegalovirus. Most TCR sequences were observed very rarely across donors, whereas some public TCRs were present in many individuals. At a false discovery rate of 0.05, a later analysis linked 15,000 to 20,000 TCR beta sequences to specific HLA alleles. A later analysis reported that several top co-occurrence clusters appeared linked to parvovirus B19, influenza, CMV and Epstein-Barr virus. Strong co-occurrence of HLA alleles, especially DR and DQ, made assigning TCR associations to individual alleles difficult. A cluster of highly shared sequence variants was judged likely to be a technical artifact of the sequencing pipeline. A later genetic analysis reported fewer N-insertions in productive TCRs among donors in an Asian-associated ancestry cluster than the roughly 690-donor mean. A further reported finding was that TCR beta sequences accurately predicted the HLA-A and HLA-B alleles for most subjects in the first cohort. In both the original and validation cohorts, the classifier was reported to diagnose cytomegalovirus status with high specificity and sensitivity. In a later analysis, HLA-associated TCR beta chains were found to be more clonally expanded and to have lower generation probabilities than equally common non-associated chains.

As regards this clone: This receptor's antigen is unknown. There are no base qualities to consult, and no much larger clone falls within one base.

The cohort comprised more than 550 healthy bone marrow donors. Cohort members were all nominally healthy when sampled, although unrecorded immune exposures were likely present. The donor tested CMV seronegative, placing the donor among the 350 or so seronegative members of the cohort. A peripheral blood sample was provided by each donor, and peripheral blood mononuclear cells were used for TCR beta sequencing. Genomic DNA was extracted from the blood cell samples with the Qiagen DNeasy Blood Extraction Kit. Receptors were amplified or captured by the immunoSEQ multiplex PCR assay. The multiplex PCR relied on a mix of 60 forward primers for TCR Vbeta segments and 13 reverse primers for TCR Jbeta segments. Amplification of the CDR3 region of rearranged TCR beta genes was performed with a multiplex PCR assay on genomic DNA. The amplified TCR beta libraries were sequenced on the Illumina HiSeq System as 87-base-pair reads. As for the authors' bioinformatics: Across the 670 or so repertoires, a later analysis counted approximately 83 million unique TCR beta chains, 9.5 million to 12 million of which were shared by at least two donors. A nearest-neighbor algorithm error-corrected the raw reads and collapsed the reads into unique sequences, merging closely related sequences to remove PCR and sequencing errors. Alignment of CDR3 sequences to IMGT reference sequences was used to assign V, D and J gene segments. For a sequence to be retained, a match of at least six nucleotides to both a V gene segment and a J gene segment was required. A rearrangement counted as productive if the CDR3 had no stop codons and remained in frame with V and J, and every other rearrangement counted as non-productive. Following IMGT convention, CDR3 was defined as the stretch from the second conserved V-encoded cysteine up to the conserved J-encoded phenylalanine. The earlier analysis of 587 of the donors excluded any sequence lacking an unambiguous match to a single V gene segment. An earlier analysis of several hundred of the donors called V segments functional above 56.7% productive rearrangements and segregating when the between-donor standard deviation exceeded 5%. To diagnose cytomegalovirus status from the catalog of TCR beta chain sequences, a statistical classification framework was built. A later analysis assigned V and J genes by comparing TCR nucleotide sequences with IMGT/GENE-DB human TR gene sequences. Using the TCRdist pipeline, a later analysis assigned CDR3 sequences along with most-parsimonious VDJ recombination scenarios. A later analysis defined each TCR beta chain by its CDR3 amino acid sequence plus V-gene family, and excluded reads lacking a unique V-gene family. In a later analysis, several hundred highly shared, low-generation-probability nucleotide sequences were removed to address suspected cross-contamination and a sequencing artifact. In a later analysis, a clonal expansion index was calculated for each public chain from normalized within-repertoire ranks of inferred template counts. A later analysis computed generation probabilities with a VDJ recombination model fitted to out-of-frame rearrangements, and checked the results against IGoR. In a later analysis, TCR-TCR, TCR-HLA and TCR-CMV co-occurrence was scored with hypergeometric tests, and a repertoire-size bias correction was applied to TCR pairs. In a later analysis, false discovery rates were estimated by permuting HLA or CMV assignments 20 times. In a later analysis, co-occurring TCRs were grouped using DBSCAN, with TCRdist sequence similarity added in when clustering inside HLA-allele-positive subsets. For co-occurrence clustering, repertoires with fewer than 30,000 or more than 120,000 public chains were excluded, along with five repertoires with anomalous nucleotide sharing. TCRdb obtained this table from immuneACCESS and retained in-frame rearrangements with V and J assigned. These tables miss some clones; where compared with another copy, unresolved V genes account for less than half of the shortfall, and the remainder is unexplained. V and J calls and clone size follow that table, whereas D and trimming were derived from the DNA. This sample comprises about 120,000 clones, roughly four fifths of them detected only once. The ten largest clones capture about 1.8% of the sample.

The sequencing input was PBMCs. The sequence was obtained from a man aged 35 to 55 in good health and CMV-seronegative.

The DNA is TGTGCCAGCAGTTTCTTTACCGACAGGGGGCAGCGCGAGCAGTACTTC. Translated, this gives CASSFFTDRGQREQYF. In this chain, TRBV27 is recombined with TRBJ2-7, and 10 junction bases match TRBD1. CDR1 and CDR2, per the germline V gene (reference sequence), are MNHEY and SMNVEV. V trim: 3 bases; J trim: 6 bases; unmatched bases: 11. From its cysteine to its phenylalanine, the CDR3 spans 16 amino acids. Of all the DNA, just the CDR3 is kept, 48 bases in frame from base 1.